This T cell receptor beta chain was profiled in a study of cytomegalovirus exposure and HLA in healthy donors. The PCR employed 60 Vbeta primers together with 13 Jbeta primers. Profiled with immunoSEQ multiplex PCR; TCRdb holds only in-frame clones, not every one. This sample's table has fewer than 150,000 clones. The CDR3 length is 14 residues. Per the germline V gene, CDR1 is ENHRY and CDR2 is SYGVKD. V was pared by 3 bases and J by 6 bases, with 1 base of the junction left unmatched. On this clone: No antigen is known for it.

Study-wide results and limits: Trimming of TCR beta V- and J-genes showed a link, identified in a later analysis, to a missense DCLRE1C variant. Segments of the TCR beta V type were, in most cases, productive about 87% or about 30% of the time in an earlier analysis.

This TCR was recovered from a woman between 55 and 75 years old in good health and CMV-seronegative. Sequenced input: PBMCs. The rearrangement links TRBV10-3 to TRBJ2-1; 11 bases fit TRBD2. This CDR3 is CAISDTSGGNEQFF. CDR3 DNA sequence: TGTGCCATCAGTGACACTAGCGGGGGCAATGAGCAGTTCTTC.